This T cell receptor (beta chain) was retrieved from a study of CD8 T cells in ankylosing spondylitis. Quantitative 5'-RACE with molecular barcodes produced the TCR beta libraries. TCRdb re-derived calls from the 5' RACE reads in MiXCR, one entry per CDR3 protein. The sample carries approximately 100,000 distinct CDR3 sequences, about 24% recorded once. The CDR3 loop spans 12 amino acids. Deletions cut 0 bases from V and 4 bases from J, with 1 base between. The germline gives CDR1 MRHNA, CDR2 SNTAGT. This chain connects TRBV6-4 to TRBJ2-1; no clear D. This clonotype was obtained from a male donor with ankylosing spondylitis. The sequenced sample consisted of synovial fluid, either unsorted or a sorted T cell fraction (not recorded which). DNA for the CDR3: TGTGCCAGCAGTGACTCTTACAATGAGCAGTTCTTC. Translation gives CASSDSYNEQFF.